Each of the 20 T cell receptor beta chains below was sequenced from the same sample in a study of CD8 T cells in ankylosing spondylitis. These receptors are not linked to any known antigen. Whole-study findings and limits: A TCR beta motif of eight or nine highly homologous variants seemed to mark ankylosing spondylitis blood.

TCRdb recomputed calls from the 5' RACE reads with MiXCR, one row per CDR3 protein. The sample records around 450,000 distinct CDR3 sequences, 25% to 30% being singletons. Sequenced: blood, either unsorted or a sorted T cell fraction (not recorded which). The origin of the receptors is a male donor with ankylosing spondylitis.

As for this clonotype: A read error may produce the germline difference seen at one junction end. The V gene is TRBV12-3 or TRBV12-4, the J gene TRBJ1-1; D not resolved. There are 12 residues in the CDR3. The CDR3, as DNA: TGTGCCAGCAGTTTTGCTGGTCAAGAAGGTTTCTTT. It specifies CASSFAGQEGFF.

The chain links TRBV18 to TRBJ1-5, with 12 bases matching TRBD1. V lost 0 bases, J lost 5 bases, and 5 bases stayed unmatched. The germline V gene has CDR1 KGHSH and CDR2 LQKENI. The CDR3 extends over 17 amino acids. CDR3: CASSPPTGTGGDQPQHF. DNA for the CDR3: TGTGCCAGCTCACCACCCACCGGGACAGGGGGCGATCAGCCCCAGCATTTT.

This clonotype came up a few times. The V and J genes are TRBV19 and TRBJ1-5; TRBD1 matches at 7 bases. Trimming removed 6 bases from V and 7 bases from J; junction bases left unmatched: 9. This CDR3 has 14 amino acids. Germline CDR1 reads LNHDA; CDR2 reads SQIVND (reference sequence). As DNA, the CDR3 is TGTGCCAGTAGGAATCAGGGGGTGAGACAGCCCCAGCATTTT. Encoded protein: CASRNQGVRQPQHF.

The chain uses TRBV4-1 and TRBJ2-3; possibly TRBD1 for D (7 bases). The CDR3 runs to 18 residues. Germline CDR1 MGHRA, CDR2 YSYEKL. The V gene lost 4 bases and the J gene lost 2 bases, with 22 bases spanning the gap. In DNA form, the CDR3 reads TGCGCCAGCAGCCCCAGGCACGAACAGGGGACTTCCACAGATACGCAGTATTTT. This sequence encodes CASSPRHEQGTSTDTQYF.

This clonotype was seen a few times. The rearrangement uses TRBV12-3 or TRBV12-4 and TRBJ2-1; 8 bases map to TRBD2. V was clipped by 1 base and J by 15 bases; unmatched bases: 2. The CDR3 covers 11 residues. CDR3 coding DNA: TGTGCCAGCAGTTTAGGGACTAGCCTGTTCTTC. As protein: CASSLGTSLFF.

This clonotype came up a few times. The chain recombines TRBV10-2 with TRBJ2-3, with 8 bases fitting TRBD2. CDR1 and CDR2 (germline): WSHSY, SAAADI. The junction had 11 bases not matched to a gene; V was cut back by 6 bases and J by 3 bases. This CDR3 is 16 amino acids long. The CDR3 nucleotides are TGCGCCAGCAGCCTGTCCGGGACTAGAGCGACAGATACGCAGTATTTT. Protein: CASSLSGTRATDTQYF.

The V call is TRBV3-1, the J call TRBJ1-2; no definite D call. This CDR3 has 15 residues. V gave up 5 bases and J gave up 4 bases, with 17 bases separating them. Germline V gene data show CDR1 as LGHDT and CDR2 as YNNKEL (reference sequence). The CDR3 nucleotides are TGTGCCAGCAGCGAAGGGTCTTTCGAGGGCTATGGCTACACCTTC. This encodes CASSEGSFEGYGYTF.

In its sample, this clonotype was seen a few times. The V call is TRBV11-2, the J call TRBJ2-7; 11 positions agree with TRBD2. The CDR3 is 18 amino acids. The germline V gene has CDR1 SGHAT and CDR2 FQNNGV. With V trimmed by 0 bases and J by 4 bases, 11 bases remained unmatched. As DNA, the CDR3 is TGTGCCAGCAGCTTAGATCCCGGACTAGCGGGTTCCTTTTACGAGCAGTACTTC. This gives the protein CASSLDPGLAGSFYEQYF.

The chain links TRBV20-1 to TRBJ2-3; 11 nucleotides agree with TRBD2. Germline CDR1 is DFQATT and CDR2 is SNEGSKA (reference sequence). This CDR3 is built from 16 residues. V was clipped by 0 bases and J by 5 bases; unmatched bases: 7. CDR3 coding DNA: TGCAGTGCTAGAGATGGCCTAGCGGGAGGTGTAGATACGCAGTATTTT. This translates into CSARDGLAGGVDTQYF.

The CDR3 loop is CASSLLAGGISYNEQFF. CDR3 coding DNA: TGCGCCAGCAGCTTGTTAGCGGGAGGAATCTCCTACAATGAGCAGTTCTTC. V is TRBV5-1 and J is TRBJ2-1; 10 bases map to TRBD2. The germline V gene encodes CDR1 SGHRS and CDR2 YFSETQ. This CDR3 comprises 17 residues. J gave up 0 bases and V 1 base, and 4 bases lay outside the gene matches. The whole variable domain, remainder taken from reference TRBV5-1 and TRBJ2-1, is KAGVTQTPRYLIKTRGQQVTLSCSPISGHRSVSWYQQTPGQGLQFLFEYFSETQRNKGNFPGRFSGRQFSNSRSEMNVSTLELGDSALYLCASSLLAGGISYNEQFFGPGTRLTVL.

J is TRBJ1-6 and V is TRBV12-3 or TRBV12-4, with 7 positions matching TRBD1. This CDR3 is built from 15 residues. Trimming cost V 6 bases and J 6 bases; bases outside gene matches: 8. Here the CDR3 DNA reads TGTGCCAGCAGGTCAACCGGGACAGTTAATTCACCCCTCCACTTT. This encodes CASRSTGTVNSPLHF.

V usage is TRBV5-6 and J usage is TRBJ2-3, with 9 bases fitting TRBD2. This CDR3 region has 16 residues. The ends lost 0 bases at V and 4 bases at J; junction bases unmatched: 6. The V gene's germline CDR1 is SGHDT and CDR2 YYEEEE. The CDR3 loop is CASSLVPSGIADTQYF. CDR3 nucleotides: TGTGCCAGCAGCTTGGTTCCTAGCGGGATTGCAGATACGCAGTATTTT.

Only a few counts were recorded for this clonotype. This chain connects TRBV18 to TRBJ1-1, with unresolved D. The V and J ends lost 4 bases and 7 bases respectively, with 10 bases between them. The CDR3 loop spans 12 amino acids. From germline, CDR1 is KGHSH and CDR2 LQKENI. In DNA form, the CDR3 reads TGTGCCAGCTCACGATTCGGGGATGAAGCTTTCTTT. Protein sequence: CASSRFGDEAFF.

V usage is TRBV7-7 and J usage is TRBJ2-1, with D maybe TRBD2 (5 bases). CDR1 is SSHAT, CDR2 FNYEAQ, per germline (reference sequence). There are 15 residues in the CDR3. V was cut by 3 bases and J by 8 bases, with 17 bases left in between. Written as DNA, the CDR3 is TGTGCCAGCAGCTTGCCTAGCTCTCCTTCGGATGAGCAGTTCTTC. It yields the protein CASSLPSSPSDEQFF.

The chain uses TRBV5-1 and TRBJ1-1; D not resolved. V gave up 0 bases and J gave up 8 bases, with 11 bases separating them. Germline loops: CDR1 SGHRS, CDR2 YFSETQ. The CDR3 sequence is 13 residues long. CDR3 bases: TGCGCCAGCAGCTTGGCCCGGGAAAGAGAAGCTTTCTTT. Its protein is CASSLAREREAFF.

This clonotype turned up a few times. The chain carries TRBV20-1 and TRBJ2-3; 9 bases are a match to TRBD2. This CDR3 comprises 15 residues. Germline V gene sequence: CDR1 DFQATT, CDR2 SNEGSKA (reference sequence). V was pared by 0 bases and J by 6 bases, with 7 bases of the junction left unmatched. CDR3 bases: TGCAGTGCTAGAGATCGCCTAGCGGGGTTGGATACGCAGTATTTT. This codes for CSARDRLAGLDTQYF.

The rearrangement uses TRBV24-1 and TRBJ2-7, with 7 bases matching TRBD1. Germline V gives CDR1 KGHDR, CDR2 SFDVKD. J was trimmed by 3 bases and V by 2 bases; bases with no gene match: 9. There are 16 residues in the CDR3. DNA of the CDR3: TGTGCCACCAGTGATTCCCGACAGGGTAGGAGCTACGAGCAGTACTTC. Its protein is CATSDSRQGRSYEQYF.

The chain uses TRBV7-9 and TRBJ2-3, with 7 nucleotides matching TRBD1. The CDR3 loop spans 14 amino acids. J lost 4 bases, V lost 7 bases, and 8 bases had no gene match. Looked up from germline, CDR1 is SEHNR and CDR2 is FQNEAQ (reference sequence). CDR3 nucleotide sequence: TGTGCCAGCATCGACAGGGAAGTTGCAGATACGCAGTATTTT. Translation: CASIDREVADTQYF.

This clonotype was counted only a few times. This chain connects TRBV5-1 to TRBJ1-1; D is undetermined. This CDR3 contains 12 residues. Germline V gives CDR1 SGHRS, CDR2 YFSETQ. The V end lost 1 base, the J end lost 7 bases, and 8 bases lay between the germline ends. The CDR3 is CASSLNMGEAFF. The CDR3 DNA sequence: TGCGCCAGCAGCTTGAATATGGGTGAAGCTTTCTTT.

J is TRBJ2-1 and V is TRBV10-1; D unclear. With 1 base removed from V and 0 bases from J, the gap between germline ends came to 10 bases. Germline CDR1 WNHNN, CDR2 SYGVQD (reference sequence). The CDR3 loop spans 16 amino acids. This CDR3 is CASSEFLQSSYNEQFF. The CDR3, as DNA: TGCGCCAGCAGTGAGTTTTTGCAGAGCTCCTACAATGAGCAGTTCTTC.